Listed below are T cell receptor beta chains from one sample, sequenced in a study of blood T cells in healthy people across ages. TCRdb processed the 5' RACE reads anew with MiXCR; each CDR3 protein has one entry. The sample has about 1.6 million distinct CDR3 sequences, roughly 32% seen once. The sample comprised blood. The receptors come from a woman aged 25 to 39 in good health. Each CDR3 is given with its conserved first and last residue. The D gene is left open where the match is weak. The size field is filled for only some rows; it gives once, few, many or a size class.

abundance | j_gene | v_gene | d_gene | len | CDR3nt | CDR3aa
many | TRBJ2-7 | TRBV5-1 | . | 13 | TGCGCCAGCAGCGGGAGAGGATCCTACGAGCAGTACTTC | CASSGRGSYEQYF
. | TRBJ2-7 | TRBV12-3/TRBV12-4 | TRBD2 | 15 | TGTGCCAGCAGGGAAACTAGCGGGGGGTCCTACGAGCAGTACTTC | CASRETSGGSYEQYF
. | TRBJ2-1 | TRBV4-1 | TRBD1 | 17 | TGCGCCAGCAGCTCCCTCGACAGGGGGGGACGGTACAATGAGCAGTTCTTC | CASSSLDRGGRYNEQFF
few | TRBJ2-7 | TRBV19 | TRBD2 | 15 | TGTGCCACCTCGCTTGGAGGGCTAGCGGGAGACGAGCAGTACTTC | CATSLGGLAGDEQYF
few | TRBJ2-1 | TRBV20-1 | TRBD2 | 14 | TGCAGTGCTAGACGCCCTAGCGGCAGGAATGAGCAGTTCTTC | CSARRPSGRNEQFF
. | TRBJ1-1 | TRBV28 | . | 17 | TGTGCCAGCAGTTCTCGGGGGAGGGGGGGGCGGAACACTGAAGCTTTCTTT | CASSSRGRGGRNTEAFF
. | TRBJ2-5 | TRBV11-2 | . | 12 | TGTGCCAGCCGGGTAAAGGGGGAGACCCAGTACTTC | CASRVKGETQYF
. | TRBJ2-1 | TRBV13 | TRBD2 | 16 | TGTGCCAGCAGCCGAAAACTAGCGGGGGCGTACAATGAGCAGTTCTTC | CASSRKLAGAYNEQFF
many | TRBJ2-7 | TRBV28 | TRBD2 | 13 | TGTGCCAGCACCCTAGCGGACTCCTACGAGCAGTACTTC | CASTLADSYEQYF
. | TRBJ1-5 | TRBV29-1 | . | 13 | TGCAGCGTTGGGGACGGGAACAATCAGCCCCAGCATTTT | CSVGDGNNQPQHF
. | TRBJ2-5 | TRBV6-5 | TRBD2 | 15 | TGTGCCAGCAGCAAAGGTGGACTAGTGAGAGAGACCCAGTACTTC | CASSKGGLVRETQYF
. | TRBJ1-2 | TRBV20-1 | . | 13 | TGCAGTGCTAAAGCACCAGGGAACTATGGCTACACCTTC | CSAKAPGNYGYTF
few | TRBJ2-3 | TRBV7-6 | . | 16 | TGTGCCAGCAGTTTGGGGATCGGGAAGAGCACAGATACGCAGTATTTT | CASSLGIGKSTDTQYF
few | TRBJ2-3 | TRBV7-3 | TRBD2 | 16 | TGTGCCAGCAGCCTCGGACTAGCGGGAGGTTTTGGTACGCAGTATTTT | CASSLGLAGGFGTQYF
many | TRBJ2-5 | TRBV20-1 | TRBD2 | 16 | TGCAGTGCTAGAGCCCGCGGGGGGCTATTAGGAGAGACCCAGTACTTC | CSARARGGLLGETQYF
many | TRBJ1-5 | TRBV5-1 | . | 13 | TGCGCCAGCAGCGCGGGGATGGGTCAGCCCCAGCATTTT | CASSAGMGQPQHF
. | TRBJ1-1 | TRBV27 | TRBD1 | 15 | TGTGCCAGCAGTTTAGAGACAGGGAAAAACACTGAAGCTTTCTTT | CASSLETGKNTEAFF
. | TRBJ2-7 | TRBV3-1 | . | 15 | TGTGCCAGCAGCCACCACAAGGGGAGGCCCTACGAGCAGTACTTC | CASSHHKGRPYEQYF
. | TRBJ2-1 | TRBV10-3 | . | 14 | TGTGCCATCAGGCCTGGCGCATCCTACAATGAGCAGTTCTTC | CAIRPGASYNEQFF
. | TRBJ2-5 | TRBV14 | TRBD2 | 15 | TGTGCCAGCAGCCAGACTAGCGGGAGGCAAGGAGAGCAGTACTTC | CASSQTSGRQGEQYF
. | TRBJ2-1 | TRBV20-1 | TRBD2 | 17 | TGCAGTGCTAGACGTACCCCCATGGAGCGGGAGGCCAATGAGCAGTTCTTC | CSARRTPMEREANEQFF
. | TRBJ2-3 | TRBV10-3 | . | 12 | TGTGCCATCAGTGAAGGTTCAGATACGCAGTATTTT | CAISEGSDTQYF
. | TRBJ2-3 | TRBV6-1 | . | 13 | TGTACCAGCAGAGACCTGAACACAGATACGCAGTATTTT | CTSRDLNTDTQYF
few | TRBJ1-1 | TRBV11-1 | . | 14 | TGTGCCAGCAGCTGGACTGGGATGAACACTGAAGCTTTCTTT | CASSWTGMNTEAFF
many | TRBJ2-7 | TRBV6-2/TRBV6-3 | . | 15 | TGTGCCAGCAGAGAAAGATACAGGGGCGGGAACGAGCAGTACTTC | CASRERYRGGNEQYF
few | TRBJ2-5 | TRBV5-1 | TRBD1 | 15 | TGCGCCAACAGCTCCCATGGGACAGCACAAGAGACCCAGTACTTC | CANSSHGTAQETQYF
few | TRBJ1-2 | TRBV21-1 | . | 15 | TGTGCCAGCAGCAAAGGTCAGCTCCCTCGCTATGGCTACACCTTC | CASSKGQLPRYGYTF
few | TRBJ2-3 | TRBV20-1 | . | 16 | TGCAGTGCCCCCCGGACTGCAAGATTATACACAGATACGCAGTATTTT | CSAPRTARLYTDTQYF
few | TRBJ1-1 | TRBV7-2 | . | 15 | TGTGCCAGCAGCTTAGTCACCGGGACAACCACTGAAGCTTTCTTT | CASSLVTGTTTEAFF
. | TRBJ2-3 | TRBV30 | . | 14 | TGTGCCTGGAGTGCGAACTCCCACACAGATACGCAGTATTTT | CAWSANSHTDTQYF
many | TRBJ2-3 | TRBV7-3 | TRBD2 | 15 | TGTGCCAGCAGCTTAGCGGGGGGGTACACAGATACGCAGTATTTT | CASSLAGGYTDTQYF
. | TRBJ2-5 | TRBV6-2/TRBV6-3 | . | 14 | TGTGTCAGCAGCCTACCACGGTACCAAGAGACCCAGTACTTC | CVSSLPRYQETQYF
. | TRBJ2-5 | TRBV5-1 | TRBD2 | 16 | TGCGCCAGCAGATTGGTGCCTAGCGGGGGCGAGGAGACCCAGTACTTC | CASRLVPSGGEETQYF
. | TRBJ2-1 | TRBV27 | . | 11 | TGTGCCAGCAGGGAGGGTTATGAGCAGTTCTTC | CASREGYEQFF
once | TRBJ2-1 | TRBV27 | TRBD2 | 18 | TGTGCCAGCAGTTCCACCTTTAGCGGGGGGGCCTTCAACAATGAGCAGTTCTTC | CASSSTFSGGAFNNEQFF
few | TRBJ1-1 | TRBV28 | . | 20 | TGTGCCAGCAAAACATCTGTCTACCGGTACGGACAGTCAATGAACACTGAAGCTTTCTTT | CASKTSVYRYGQSMNTEAFF
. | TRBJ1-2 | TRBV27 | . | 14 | TGTGCCAGCAGTCCCGGACTGGGCGACTATGGCTACACCTTC | CASSPGLGDYGYTF
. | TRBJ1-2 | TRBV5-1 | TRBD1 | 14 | TGCGCCAGCAGACCAGGGGGGACTAACTATGGCTACACCTTC | CASRPGGTNYGYTF
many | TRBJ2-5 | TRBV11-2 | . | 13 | TGTGCCAGCAGCTTAGAACCAGAAGAGACCCAGTACTTC | CASSLEPEETQYF
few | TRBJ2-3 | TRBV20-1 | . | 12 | TGCAGTGCTAATGGGGGCACAGATACGCAGTATTTT | CSANGGTDTQYF
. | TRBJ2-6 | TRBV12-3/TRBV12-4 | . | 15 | TGTGCCAGCAGTTTAGCCGTCTCTGGGGCCAACGTCCGGACTTTC | CASSLAVSGANVRTF
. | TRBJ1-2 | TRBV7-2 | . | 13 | TGTGCCACCCGTGCAGGGGCCCAGTATGGCTACACCTTC | CATRAGAQYGYTF
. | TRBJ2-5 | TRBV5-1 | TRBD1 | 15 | TGCGCCAGCAGCCCCACAGGGGGCGACTACAATGAGCAGTACTTC | CASSPTGGDYNEQYF
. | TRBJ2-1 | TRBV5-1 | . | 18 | TGCGCCAGCAGCCTATCCATGGGGGGGACAGCCCCCTACAATGAGCAGTTCTTC | CASSLSMGGTAPYNEQFF
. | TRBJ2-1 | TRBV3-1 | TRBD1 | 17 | TGTGCCTGCAGCCCAACCGGGACAGAGGTGGGCTACAATGAGCAGTTCTTC | CACSPTGTEVGYNEQFF
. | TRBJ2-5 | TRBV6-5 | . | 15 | TGTGCCAGCAGATCCCGGACCTCCTTTGAGGAGACCCAGTACTTC | CASRSRTSFEETQYF